The subject of this entry is one TCR beta chain. The sample comes from a study of Ad26.COV2.S vaccination and SARS-CoV-2 variants. This CDR3 spans 14 amino acids. Germline CDR1 and CDR2: MGHRA and YSYEKL. Trimming cost V 5 bases and J 4 bases, with 14 bases left between them. The method was immunoSEQ multiplex PCR; TCRdb's version includes in-frame clones alone and lacks a portion of them. The repertoire has under 300,000 clones, 87% of them found once; the top ten carry roughly 3%. Specified treatment: approximately 18 received Ad26.COV2.S at low or high dose, single or two shots; about 5 received placebo; per-sample allocation not given. Sampling took place 63 days after the first vaccine or placebo injection.

This clonotype originated in a person aged 18 to 59 who received the Ad26.COV2.S COVID-19 vaccine or a placebo. The chain links TRBV4-1 to TRBJ1-2; D gene ambiguous. Sequencing used peripheral blood, obtained in a trial of Ad26.COV2.S vaccine versus placebo. CDR3 amino acids: CASSSQSGSYGYTF. The CDR3 nucleotides are TGCGCCAGCAGCTCCCAGTCGGGGAGCTATGGCTACACCTTC.